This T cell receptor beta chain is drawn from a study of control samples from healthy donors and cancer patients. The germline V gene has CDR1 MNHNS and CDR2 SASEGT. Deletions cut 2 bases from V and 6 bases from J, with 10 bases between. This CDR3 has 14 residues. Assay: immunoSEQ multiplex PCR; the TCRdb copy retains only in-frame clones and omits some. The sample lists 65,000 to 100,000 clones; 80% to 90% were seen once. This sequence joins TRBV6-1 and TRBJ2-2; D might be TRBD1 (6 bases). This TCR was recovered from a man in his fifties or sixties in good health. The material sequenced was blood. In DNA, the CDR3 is TGTGCCAGCAGTGAACAAGGGGGTCCCGGGGAGCTGTTTTTT. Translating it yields CASSEQGGPGELFF.